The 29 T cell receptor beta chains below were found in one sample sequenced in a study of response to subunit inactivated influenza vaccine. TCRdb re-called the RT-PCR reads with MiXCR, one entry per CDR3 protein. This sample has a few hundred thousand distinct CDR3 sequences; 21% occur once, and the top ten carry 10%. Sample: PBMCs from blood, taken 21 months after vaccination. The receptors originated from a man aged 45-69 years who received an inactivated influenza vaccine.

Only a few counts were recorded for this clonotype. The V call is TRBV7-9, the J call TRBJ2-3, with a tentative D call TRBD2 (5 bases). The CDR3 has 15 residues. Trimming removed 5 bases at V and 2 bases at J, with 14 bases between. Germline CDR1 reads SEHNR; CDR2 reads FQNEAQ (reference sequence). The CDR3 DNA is TGTGCCAGCAGCCTAAGGAGCGGCCCCACAGATACGCAGTATTTT. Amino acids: CASSLRSGPTDTQYF.

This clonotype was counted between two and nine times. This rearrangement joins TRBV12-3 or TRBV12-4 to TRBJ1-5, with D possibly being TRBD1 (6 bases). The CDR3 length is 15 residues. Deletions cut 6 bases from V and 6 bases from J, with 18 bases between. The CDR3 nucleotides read TGTGCCAGCAGCCTCCCGGGGGGGCGCGGTCAGCCCCAGCATTTT. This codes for CASSLPGGRGQPQHF.

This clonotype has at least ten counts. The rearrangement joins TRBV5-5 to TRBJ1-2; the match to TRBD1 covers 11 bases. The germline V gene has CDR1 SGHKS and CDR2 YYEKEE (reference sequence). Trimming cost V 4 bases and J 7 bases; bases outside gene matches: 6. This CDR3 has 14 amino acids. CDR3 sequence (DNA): TGTGCCAGCAGCGGACAGGGGGCGATGGGTGGCTACACCTTC. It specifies CASSGQGAMGGYTF.

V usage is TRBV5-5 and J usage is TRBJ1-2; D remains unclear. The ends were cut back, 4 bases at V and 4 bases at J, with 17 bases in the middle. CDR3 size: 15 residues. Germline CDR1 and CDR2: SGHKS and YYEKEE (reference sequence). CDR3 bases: TGTGCCAGCAGCGGGAGGTTCTCCGAAGGCTATGGCTACACCTTC. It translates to CASSGRFSEGYGYTF.

CDR3 sequence: CATKRGPEENTEAFF. The CDR3 DNA follows: TGTGCCACCAAACGGGGGCCCGAAGAGAACACTGAAGCTTTCTTT. This sequence joins TRBV10-3 and TRBJ1-1, with D tentatively TRBD1 (6 bases). Germline V CDR1 and CDR2: ENHRY, SYGVKD. V lost 10 bases and J lost 1, with 19 bases in between. The CDR3 has 15 amino acids.

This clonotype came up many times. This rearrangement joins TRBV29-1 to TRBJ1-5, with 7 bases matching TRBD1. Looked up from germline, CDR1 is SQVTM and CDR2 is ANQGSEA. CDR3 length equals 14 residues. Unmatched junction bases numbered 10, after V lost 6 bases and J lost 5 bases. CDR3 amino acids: CSVRGQGDHQPQHF. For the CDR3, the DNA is TGCAGCGTAAGGGGGCAGGGGGACCATCAGCCCCAGCATTTT.

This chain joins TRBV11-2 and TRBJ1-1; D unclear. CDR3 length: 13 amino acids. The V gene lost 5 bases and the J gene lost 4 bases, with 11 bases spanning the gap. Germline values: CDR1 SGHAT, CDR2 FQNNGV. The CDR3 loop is CASSPALGTEAFF. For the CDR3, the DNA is TGTGCCAGCAGCCCGGCCCTTGGCACTGAAGCTTTCTTT.

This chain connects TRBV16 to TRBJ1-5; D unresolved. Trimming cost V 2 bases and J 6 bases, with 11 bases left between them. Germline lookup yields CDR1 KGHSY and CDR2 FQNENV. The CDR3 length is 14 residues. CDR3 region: CASSQLTGSQPQHF. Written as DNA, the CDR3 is TGTGCCAGCAGCCAACTAACGGGAAGTCAGCCCCAGCATTTT. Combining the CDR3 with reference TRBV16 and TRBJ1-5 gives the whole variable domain GEEVAQTPKHLVRGEGQKAKLYCAPIKGHSYVFWYQQVLKNEFKFLISFQNENVFDETGMPKERFSAKCLPNSPCSLEIQATKLEDSAVYFCASSQLTGSQPQHFGDGTRLSIL.

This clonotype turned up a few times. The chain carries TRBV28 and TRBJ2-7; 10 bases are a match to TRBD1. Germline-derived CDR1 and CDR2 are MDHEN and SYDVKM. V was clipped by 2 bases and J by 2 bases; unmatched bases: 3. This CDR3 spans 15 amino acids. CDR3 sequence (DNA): TGTGCCAGCAGTTTAGTCGGGACAGGGGCCTACGAGCAGTACTTC. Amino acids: CASSLVGTGAYEQYF.

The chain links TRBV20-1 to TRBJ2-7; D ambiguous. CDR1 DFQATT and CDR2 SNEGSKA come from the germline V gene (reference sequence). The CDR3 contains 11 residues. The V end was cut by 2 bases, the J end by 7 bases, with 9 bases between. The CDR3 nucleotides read TGCAGTGCTAGATTTCGTGGAGAGCAGTACTTC. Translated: CSARFRGEQYF.

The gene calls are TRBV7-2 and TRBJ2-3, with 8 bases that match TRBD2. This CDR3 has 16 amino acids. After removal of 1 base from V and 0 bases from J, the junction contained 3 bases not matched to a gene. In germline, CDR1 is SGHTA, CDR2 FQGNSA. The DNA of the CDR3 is TGTGCCAGCAGCTTAGAGGTAGCGGGGAGCACAGATACGCAGTATTTT. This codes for CASSLEVAGSTDTQYF. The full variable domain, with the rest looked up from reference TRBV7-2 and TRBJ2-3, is GAGVSQSPSNKVTEKGKDVELRCDPISGHTALYWYRQSLGQGLEFLIYFQGNSAPDKSGLPSDRFSAERTGGSVSTLTIQRTQQEDSAVYLCASSLEVAGSTDTQYFGPGTRLTVL.

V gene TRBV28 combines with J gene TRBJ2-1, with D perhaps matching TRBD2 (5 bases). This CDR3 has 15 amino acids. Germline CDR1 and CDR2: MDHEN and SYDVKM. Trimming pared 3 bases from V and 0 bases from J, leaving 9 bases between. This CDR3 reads CASSFWRSSYNEQFF. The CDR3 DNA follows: TGTGCCAGCAGTTTCTGGAGGAGCTCCTACAATGAGCAGTTCTTC. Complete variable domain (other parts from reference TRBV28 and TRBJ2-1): DVKVTQSSRYLVKRTGEKVFLECVQDMDHENMFWYRQDPGLGLRLIYFSYDVKMKEKGDIPEGYSVSREKKERFSLILESASTNQTSMYLCASSFWRSSYNEQFFGPGTRLTVL.

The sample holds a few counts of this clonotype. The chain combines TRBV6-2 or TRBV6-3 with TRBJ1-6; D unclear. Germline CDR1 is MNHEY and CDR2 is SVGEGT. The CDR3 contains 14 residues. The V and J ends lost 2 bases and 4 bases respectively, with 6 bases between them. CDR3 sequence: CASSYTGYNSPLHF. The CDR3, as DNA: TGTGCCAGCAGTTACACCGGTTATAATTCACCCCTCCACTTT.

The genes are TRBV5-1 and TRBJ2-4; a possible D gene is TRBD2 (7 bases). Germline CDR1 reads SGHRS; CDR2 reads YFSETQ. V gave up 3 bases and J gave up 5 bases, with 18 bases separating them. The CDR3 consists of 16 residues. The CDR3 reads CASSSGVTGGQNIQYF. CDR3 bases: TGCGCCAGCAGCTCTGGCGTGACGGGGGGCCAAAACATTCAGTACTTC.

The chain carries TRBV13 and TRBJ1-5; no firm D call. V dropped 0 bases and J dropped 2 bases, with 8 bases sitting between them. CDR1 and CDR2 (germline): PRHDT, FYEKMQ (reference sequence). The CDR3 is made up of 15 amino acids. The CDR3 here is CASSLGSTGNQPQHF. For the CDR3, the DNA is TGTGCCAGCAGCTTAGGTAGCACGGGCAATCAGCCCCAGCATTTT.

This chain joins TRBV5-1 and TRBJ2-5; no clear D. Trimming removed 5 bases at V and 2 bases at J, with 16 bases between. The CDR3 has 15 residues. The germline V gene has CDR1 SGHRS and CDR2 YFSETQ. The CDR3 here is CASSPATGLQETQYF. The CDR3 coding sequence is TGCGCCAGCAGTCCCGCGACGGGCCTACAAGAGACCCAGTACTTC.

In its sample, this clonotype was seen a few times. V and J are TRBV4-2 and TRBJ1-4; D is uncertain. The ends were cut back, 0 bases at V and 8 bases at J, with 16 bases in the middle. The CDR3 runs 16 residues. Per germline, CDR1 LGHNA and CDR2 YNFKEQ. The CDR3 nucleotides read TGTGCCAGCAGCCAAGATAGGGCGGCGGCCCAGGAAAAACTGTTTTTT. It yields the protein CASSQDRAAAQEKLFF.

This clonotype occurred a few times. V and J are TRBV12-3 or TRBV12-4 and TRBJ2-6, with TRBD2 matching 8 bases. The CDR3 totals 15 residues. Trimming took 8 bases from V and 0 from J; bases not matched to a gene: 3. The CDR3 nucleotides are TGTGCCAGCCGGGAGGGGATCTCTGGGGCCAACGTCCTGACTTTC. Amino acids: CASREGISGANVLTF.

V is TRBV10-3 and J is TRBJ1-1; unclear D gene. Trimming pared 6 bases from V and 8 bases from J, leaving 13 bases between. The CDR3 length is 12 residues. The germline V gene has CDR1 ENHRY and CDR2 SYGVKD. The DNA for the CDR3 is TGTGCCATCAGCCCTGATCGAGGGGAAGCTTTCTTT. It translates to CAISPDRGEAFF.

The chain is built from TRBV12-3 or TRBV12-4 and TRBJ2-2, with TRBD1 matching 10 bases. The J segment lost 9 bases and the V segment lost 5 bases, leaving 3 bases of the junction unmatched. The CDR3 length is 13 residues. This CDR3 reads CASSGQGDRELFF. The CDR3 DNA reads TGTGCCAGCAGTGGACAGGGGGATCGGGAGCTGTTTTTT.

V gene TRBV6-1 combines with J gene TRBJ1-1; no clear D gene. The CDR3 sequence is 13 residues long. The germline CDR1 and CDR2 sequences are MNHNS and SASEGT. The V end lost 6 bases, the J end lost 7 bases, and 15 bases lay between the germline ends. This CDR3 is CASSPDPGGEAFF. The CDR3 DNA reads TGTGCCAGCAGCCCTGACCCTGGAGGTGAAGCTTTCTTT.

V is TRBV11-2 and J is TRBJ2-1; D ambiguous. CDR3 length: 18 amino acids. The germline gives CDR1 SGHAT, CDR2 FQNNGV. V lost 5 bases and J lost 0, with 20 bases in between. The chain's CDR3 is CASSPTFGGRNSYNEQFF. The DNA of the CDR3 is TGTGCCAGCAGCCCCACCTTCGGCGGTCGAAACTCCTACAATGAGCAGTTCTTC.

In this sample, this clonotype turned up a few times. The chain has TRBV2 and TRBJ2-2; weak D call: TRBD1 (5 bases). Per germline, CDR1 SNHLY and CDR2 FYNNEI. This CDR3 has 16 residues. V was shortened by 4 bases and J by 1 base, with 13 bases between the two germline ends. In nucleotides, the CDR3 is TGTGCCAGCAGTGTTCAGACAGTTTGGAACACCGGGGAGCTGTTTTTT. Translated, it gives CASSVQTVWNTGELFF.

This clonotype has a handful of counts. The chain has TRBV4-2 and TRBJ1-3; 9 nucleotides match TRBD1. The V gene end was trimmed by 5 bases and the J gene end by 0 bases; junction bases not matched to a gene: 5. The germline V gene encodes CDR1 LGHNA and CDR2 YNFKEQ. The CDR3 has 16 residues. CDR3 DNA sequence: TGTGCCAGCAGCGAGGCGGGACAGGGCTCTGGAAACACCATATATTTT. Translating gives CASSEAGQGSGNTIYF.

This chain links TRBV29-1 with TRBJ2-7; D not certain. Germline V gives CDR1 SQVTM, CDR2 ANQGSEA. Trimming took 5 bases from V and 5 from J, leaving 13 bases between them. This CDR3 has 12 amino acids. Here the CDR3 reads CSVWWGSHEQYF. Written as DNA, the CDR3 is TGCAGCGTTTGGTGGGGTTCCCACGAGCAGTACTTC.

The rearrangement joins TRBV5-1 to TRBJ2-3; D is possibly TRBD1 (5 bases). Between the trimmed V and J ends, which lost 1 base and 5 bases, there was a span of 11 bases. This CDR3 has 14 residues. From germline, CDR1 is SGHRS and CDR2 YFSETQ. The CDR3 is CASSLLGAQDTQYF. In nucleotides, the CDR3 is TGCGCCAGCAGCTTGCTAGGGGCGCAAGATACGCAGTATTTT.

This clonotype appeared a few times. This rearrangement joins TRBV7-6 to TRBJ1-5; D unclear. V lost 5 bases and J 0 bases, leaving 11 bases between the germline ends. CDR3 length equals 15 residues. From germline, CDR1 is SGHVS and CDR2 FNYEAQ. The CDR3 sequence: CASSPAGFSNQPQHF. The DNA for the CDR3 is TGTGCCAGCAGCCCGGCGGGTTTTAGCAATCAGCCCCAGCATTTT.

CDR3 loop: CSARRTDSNQPQHF. For the CDR3, the DNA is TGCAGTGCTAGGAGGACGGATAGCAATCAGCCCCAGCATTTT. This chain uses TRBV20-1 with TRBJ1-5; D is uncertain. This CDR3 has 14 residues. Trimming pared 3 bases from V and 0 bases from J, leaving 9 bases between. Germline values: CDR1 DFQATT, CDR2 SNEGSKA (reference sequence).

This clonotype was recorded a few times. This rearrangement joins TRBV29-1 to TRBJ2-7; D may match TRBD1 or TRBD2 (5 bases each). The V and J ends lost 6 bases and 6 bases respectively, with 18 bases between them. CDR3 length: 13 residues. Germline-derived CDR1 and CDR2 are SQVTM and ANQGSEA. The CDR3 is CSVSDGAGFEQYF. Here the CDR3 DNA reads TGCAGCGTCTCGGACGGGGCAGGTTTCGAGCAGTACTTC.